Presented here are 27 T cell receptor beta chains from one specimen sequenced in a study of identical twins. TCRdb itself ran the 5' RACE reads through MiXCR, one entry per CDR3 protein. The profile covers about 330,000 distinct CDR3 sequences, with 12% appearing a single time and approximately 7.6% taken by the ten largest. The data also belong to a second study, concerning yellow fever vaccine responses in identical twins.

The sample comprised CD8+ T cells sorted from blood. Receptor source: a woman aged 18-29 years in good health.

V and J are TRBV4-1 and TRBJ2-5; no definite D call. Germline CDR1 reads MGHRA; CDR2 reads YSYEKL. This CDR3 has 15 residues. Trimming cost V 4 bases and J 6 bases, with 18 bases left between them. CDR3 in amino acids: CASSPEFTKRQTQYF. The CDR3 bases are TGCGCCAGCAGCCCGGAGTTTACGAAGCGACAGACCCAGTACTTC.

The genes are TRBV20-1 and TRBJ2-1, with TRBD2 matching over 7 bases. This CDR3 is built from 13 residues. V dropped 0 bases and J dropped 4; count of bases not matched to a gene: 0. Germline V CDR1 and CDR2: DFQATT, SNEGSKA (reference sequence). The CDR3 reads CSARERGYNEQFF. The CDR3 DNA is TGCAGTGCTAGAGAGCGGGGGTACAATGAGCAGTTCTTC.

This clonotype was counted between two and nine times. CDR3 bases: TGCGCCAGCAGCAGAGTAACCAATGAGCAGTTCTTC. It encodes CASSRVTNEQFF. This chain links TRBV5-1 with TRBJ2-1; D ambiguous. Germline CDR1 is SGHRS and CDR2 is YFSETQ. The CDR3 is 12 amino acids. V was trimmed by 4 bases and J by 6 bases, leaving 8 bases between them.

The gene calls are TRBV12-5 and TRBJ2-5; TRBD2 matches 14 bases. Per germline, CDR1 LGHNT and CDR2 FRNRAP. V gave up 5 bases and J gave up 3 bases; unmatched junction bases: 8. The CDR3 loop spans 17 amino acids. The CDR3 reads CASGLGLAGEGEETQYF. The CDR3 nucleotides read TGTGCTAGTGGTCTGGGACTAGCGGGAGAGGGTGAAGAGACCCAGTACTTC.

V and J are TRBV5-8 and TRBJ2-1; D call uncertain. The CDR3 spans 14 residues. V lost 3 bases to trimming and J lost 5 bases, with 12 bases between them. The germline gives CDR1 SGHTS, CDR2 YDEGEE. The CDR3 spells CASSSDPIDNEQFF. The CDR3 nucleotides are TGTGCCAGCAGCTCCGACCCGATCGACAATGAGCAGTTCTTC.

The CDR3 coding sequence is TGTGCCAGCTCGCCCACGACAGGGAGGATGGAGACCCAGTACTTC. This translates into CASSPTTGRMETQYF. V is TRBV18 and J is TRBJ2-5; tentatively, D is TRBD1 (7 bases). The V gene lost 6 bases and the J gene lost 5 bases, with 19 bases spanning the gap. The CDR3 has 15 residues. The germline gives CDR1 KGHSH, CDR2 LQKENI.

The V gene is TRBV2, the J gene TRBJ1-2, with D possibly being TRBD1 (5 bases). V was clipped by 4 bases and J by 2 bases, with 17 bases between them. Germline V gene lookup returns CDR1 SNHLY and CDR2 FYNNEI. CDR3 length equals 16 residues. The CDR3 DNA reads TGTGCCAGCAGTGTGCCCTCCGTCGGGGGGAACTATGGCTACACCTTC. This gives the protein CASSVPSVGGNYGYTF.

This clonotype was observed a few times. The gene calls are TRBV29-1 and TRBJ2-2; D gene uncertain. Per germline, CDR1 SQVTM and CDR2 ANQGSEA. The CDR3 totals 13 residues. The V end was cut by 3 bases, the J end by 0 bases, with 5 bases between. The CDR3 here is CSVDRPNTGELFF. The CDR3 bases are TGCAGCGTTGACAGGCCGAACACCGGGGAGCTGTTTTTT.

The chain couples TRBV6-4 to TRBJ2-1, with 13 bases identical to TRBD2. Looked up from germline, CDR1 is MRHNA and CDR2 is SNTAGT. V shed 2 bases, J shed 4 bases, and the junction held 5 bases outside the gene matches. This CDR3 has 17 residues. CDR3 DNA sequence: TGTGCCAGCAGTGACCGACTAGCGGGAGGCCCATACAATGAGCAGTTCTTC. Its translation is CASSDRLAGGPYNEQFF.

This clonotype was seen only a few times. The chain is built from TRBV7-6 and TRBJ2-7; TRBD2 aligns across 15 bases. Germline V gives CDR1 SGHVS, CDR2 FNYEAQ. The CDR3 loop spans 16 amino acids. V gave up 5 bases and J gave up 5 bases; unmatched junction bases: 7. CDR3 amino acids: CASSKGLAGGGDEQYF. CDR3 in DNA: TGTGCCAGCAGCAAGGGACTAGCGGGAGGCGGCGACGAGCAGTACTTC.

The chain couples TRBV5-5 to TRBJ2-5; 9 bases fit TRBD1. The germline V gene has CDR1 SGHKS and CDR2 YYEKEE (reference sequence). The CDR3 is 15 residues long. V lost 4 bases and J lost 4; bases outside the gene matches: 8. The CDR3 bases are TGTGCCAGCAGCATTGGGACAGGGAGTGGAGAGACCCAGTACTTC. Translated: CASSIGTGSGETQYF.

This clonotype is medium-sized by share. The V gene is TRBV12-3 or TRBV12-4, the J gene TRBJ2-7; no reliable D call. This CDR3 spans 15 amino acids. Trimming removed 7 bases from V and 0 bases from J, with 16 bases in between. The CDR3 region is CASTSDVRSSYEQYF. For the CDR3, the DNA is TGTGCCAGCACCTCTGATGTTAGGAGCTCCTACGAGCAGTACTTC.

This sequence joins TRBV28 and TRBJ2-5, with 9 bases aligning to TRBD2. CDR3 length: 15 amino acids. Germline V gives CDR1 MDHEN, CDR2 SYDVKM. With V trimmed by 2 bases and J by 5 bases, 6 bases remained unmatched. Here the CDR3 reads CASSLLAGLRETQYF. CDR3 DNA: TGTGCCAGCAGTTTACTAGCGGGGTTGCGGGAGACCCAGTACTTC.

J is TRBJ2-1 and V is TRBV12-3 or TRBV12-4, with D unresolved. This CDR3 is 12 amino acids long. The V and J ends lost 5 bases and 8 bases respectively, with 10 bases between them. The chain's CDR3 is CASSIVRDEQFF. The CDR3 DNA reads as TGTGCCAGCAGTATCGTACGGGATGAGCAGTTCTTC.

This chain connects TRBV6-2 or TRBV6-3 to TRBJ2-2; D perhaps matches TRBD2 (6 bases). V lost 6 bases to trimming and J lost 6 bases, with 8 bases between them. The CDR3 runs 12 residues. The germline V gene encodes CDR1 MNHEY and CDR2 SVGEGT. The CDR3 nucleotides read TGTGCCAGCAGGGGACTGGCCGGGGAGCTGTTTTTT. This codes for CASRGLAGELFF.

This chain links TRBV4-2 with TRBJ1-2, with TRBD1 matching over 8 bases. Unmatched junction bases numbered 0, after V lost 0 bases and J lost 0 bases. The CDR3 consists of 15 residues. Germline V gene data show CDR1 as LGHNA and CDR2 as YNFKEQ. DNA of the CDR3: TGTGCCAGCAGCCAAGACAGGGGGCCTAACTATGGCTACACCTTC. Its protein is CASSQDRGPNYGYTF.

Only a few counts were recorded for this clonotype. The J gene is TRBJ2-3, the V gene TRBV28; TRBD2 matches 8 bases. This CDR3 is built from 16 residues. V lost 1 base, J lost 4 bases, and 7 bases stayed unmatched. Germline-derived CDR1 and CDR2 are MDHEN and SYDVKM. CDR3 sequence reads: CASSLYPGGRADTQYF. The DNA of the CDR3 is TGTGCCAGCAGTTTATATCCGGGAGGGCGGGCAGATACGCAGTATTTT.

This clonotype was seen a handful of times. This chain uses TRBV2 with TRBJ2-1, with D uncertain. Germline assignment: CDR1 SNHLY and CDR2 FYNNEI. Trimming removed 7 bases at V and 5 bases at J, with 21 bases between. This CDR3 region has 16 residues. The CDR3: CASTDSYVGSHNEQFF. The DNA for the CDR3 is TGTGCCAGCACCGACTCGTATGTTGGATCACACAATGAGCAGTTCTTC.

The chain recombines TRBV6-5 with TRBJ1-2; D perhaps matches TRBD1 (6 bases). V lost 3 bases, J lost 4 bases, and 12 bases lay in between. This CDR3 contains 14 residues. CDR1 and CDR2 from the germline V gene are MNHEY and SVGAGI. The CDR3 nucleotides read TGTGCCAGCAGTTATTCGCAGGGGATCTATGGCTACACCTTC. Translating it yields CASSYSQGIYGYTF.

This clonotype has only a few counts. The rearrangement joins TRBV18 to TRBJ2-5; 12 nucleotides agree with TRBD2. The CDR3 extends over 16 amino acids. Germline loops: CDR1 KGHSH, CDR2 LQKENI. The J segment lost 1 base and the V segment lost 1 base, leaving 1 base of the junction unmatched. The CDR3 sequence: CASSPRLAGVQETQYF. DNA for the CDR3: TGTGCCAGCTCACCACGACTAGCGGGGGTCCAAGAGACCCAGTACTTC.

J is TRBJ2-3 and V is TRBV3-1; D possibly corresponds to TRBD1 (5 bases). V was clipped by 1 base and J by 0 bases, with 8 bases between them. Germline CDR1 and CDR2: LGHDT and YNNKEL (reference sequence). The length of the CDR3 is 15 residues. CDR3 DNA: TGTGCCAGCAGCCAAGGGACAACTAGCACAGATACGCAGTATTTT. It encodes CASSQGTTSTDTQYF.

This clonotype was recorded a few times. This rearrangement joins TRBV27 to TRBJ2-3, with 9 bases matching TRBD2. V gave up 6 bases and J gave up 1 base; unmatched junction bases: 8. From germline, CDR1 is MNHEY and CDR2 SMNVEV (reference sequence). This CDR3 is built from 16 residues. CDR3 sequence: CASSFIRTSGTDTQYF. In nucleotides, the CDR3 is TGTGCCAGCAGCTTTATTCGGACTAGCGGCACAGATACGCAGTATTTT.

The chain couples TRBV7-9 to TRBJ2-1, with 8 bases matching TRBD2. This CDR3 spans 16 amino acids. The germline V gene encodes CDR1 SEHNR and CDR2 FQNEAQ (reference sequence). The V segment lost 4 bases and the J segment 5 bases; nucleotides outside the gene matches: 10. The CDR3 nucleotides are TGTGCCAGCAGCTATAAGACTAGCGCGAGGGACAATGAGCAGTTCTTC. Translation: CASSYKTSARDNEQFF.

The J gene is TRBJ2-7, the V gene TRBV18; possibly TRBD1 for D (6 bases). The CDR3 loop spans 14 amino acids. Germline CDR1 and CDR2: KGHSH and LQKENI. V lost 3 bases and J 4 bases, leaving 13 bases between the germline ends. CDR3 in DNA: TGTGCCAGCTCACCGACCGGGACACCTTACGAGCAGTACTTC. Protein product: CASSPTGTPYEQYF.

This clonotype has a handful of counts. The chain is built from TRBV28 and TRBJ2-1, with TRBD2 matching over 14 bases. V trimming: 3 bases; J trimming: 7 bases; junction bases outside the gene matches: 5. The CDR3 loop spans 16 amino acids. Germline V gene lookup returns CDR1 MDHEN and CDR2 SYDVKM. CDR3 DNA sequence: TGTGCCAGCAGTTTCCTGACTAGCGGGAGGGGAAATGAGCAGTTCTTC. This gives the protein CASSFLTSGRGNEQFF.

In this sample, this clonotype turned up a few times. The chain is built from TRBV14 and TRBJ1-1; D possibly corresponds to TRBD1 (5 bases). The germline gives CDR1 SGHDN, CDR2 FVKESK. The CDR3 covers 13 residues. V shed 3 bases and J shed 12 bases, with 17 bases lying between them. CDR3 protein: CASSHPEWGVSFF. The CDR3 DNA is TGTGCCAGCAGCCACCCCGAGTGGGGGGTGTCTTTCTTT.

A few counts support this clonotype. This chain connects TRBV5-1 to TRBJ2-5; D gene ambiguous. CDR1 and CDR2 (germline): SGHRS, YFSETQ. This CDR3 is 14 amino acids long. V was clipped by 4 bases and J by 5 bases, with 15 bases between them. CDR3 nucleotide sequence: TGCGCCAGCAGCCCTGGGTGGGGTTTCGAGACCCAGTACTTC. This sequence encodes CASSPGWGFETQYF.